This T cell receptor beta chain was identified in a study of T cell responses to AZD1222 COVID-19 vaccine. Overall study results and limits: Reportedly, close to half of spike-specific TCRs are directed against unmutated variant regions. Clonal diversity was possibly underestimated, and the donors were mostly white British, with more females.

Trimming left V 2 bases short and J 4 bases short, with 6 bases between. Germline loops: CDR1 KGHSH, CDR2 LQKENI. The CDR3 is 13 residues long. The protocol was immunoSEQ multiplex PCR, while the TCRdb copy is restricted to in-frame clones and leaves out a portion. The sample carries about 150,000 clones, roughly nine tenths recorded once. With respect to this clone: Its antigen is unknown.

The sample was peripheral blood, taken 28 days after the second AZD1222 dose. The V call is TRBV18, the J call TRBJ1-5; unclear D gene. The sequence was obtained from an adult who received the AZD1222 COVID-19 vaccine. The CDR3 sequence: CASSPSGNQPQHF. The CDR3 DNA follows: TGTGCCAGCTCACCATCGGGAAATCAGCCCCAGCATTTT. The variable domain in full, with the rest retrieved from reference TRBV18 and TRBJ1-5, is NAGVMQNPRHLVRRRGQEARLRCSPMKGHSHVYWYRQLPEEGLKFMVYLQKENIIDESGMPKERFSAEFPKEGPSILRIQQVVRGDSAAYFCASSPSGNQPQHFGDGTRLSIL.